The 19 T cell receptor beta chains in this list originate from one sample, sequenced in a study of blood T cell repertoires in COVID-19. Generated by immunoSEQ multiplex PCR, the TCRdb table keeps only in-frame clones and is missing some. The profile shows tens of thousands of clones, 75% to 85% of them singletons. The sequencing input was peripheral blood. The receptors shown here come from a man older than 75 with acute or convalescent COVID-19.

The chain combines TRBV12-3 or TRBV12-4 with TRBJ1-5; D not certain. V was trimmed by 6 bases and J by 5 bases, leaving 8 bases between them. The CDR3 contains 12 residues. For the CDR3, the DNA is TGTGCCAGCAGCGGGTGGGATCAGCCCCAGCATTTT. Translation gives CASSGWDQPQHF.

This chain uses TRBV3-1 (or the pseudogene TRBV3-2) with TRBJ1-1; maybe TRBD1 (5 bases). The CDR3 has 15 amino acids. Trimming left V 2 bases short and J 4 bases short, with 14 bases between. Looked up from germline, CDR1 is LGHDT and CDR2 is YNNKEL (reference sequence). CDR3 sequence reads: CASSQRAGKGTEAFF. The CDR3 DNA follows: TGTGCCAGCAGCCAAAGGGCAGGGAAGGGCACTGAAGCTTTCTTT.

This CDR3 reads CASSPRVGRTEAFF. The CDR3 nucleotides are TGTGCCAGCAGCCCCAGGGTCGGGCGGACTGAAGCTTTCTTT. The chain combines TRBV7-2 with TRBJ1-1, with D possibly TRBD1 on 5 matching bases. CDR1 and CDR2 from the germline V gene are SGHTA and FQGNSA. V lost 5 bases, J lost 5 bases, and 15 bases lay in between. The CDR3 runs 14 residues.

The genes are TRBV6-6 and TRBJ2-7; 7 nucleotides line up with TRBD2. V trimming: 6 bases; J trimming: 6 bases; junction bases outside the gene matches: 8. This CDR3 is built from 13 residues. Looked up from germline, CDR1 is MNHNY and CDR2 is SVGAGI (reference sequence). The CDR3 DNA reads TGTGCCAGCAGCGGGGAGGGGATGATCGAGCAGTACTTC. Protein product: CASSGEGMIEQYF.

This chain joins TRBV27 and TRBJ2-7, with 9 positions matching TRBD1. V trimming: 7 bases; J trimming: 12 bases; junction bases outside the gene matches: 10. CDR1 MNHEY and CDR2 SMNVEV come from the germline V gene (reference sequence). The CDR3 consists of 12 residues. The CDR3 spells CASNSGTGSRYF. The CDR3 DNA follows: TGTGCCAGCAACTCCGGGACAGGGTCGAGGTACTTC.

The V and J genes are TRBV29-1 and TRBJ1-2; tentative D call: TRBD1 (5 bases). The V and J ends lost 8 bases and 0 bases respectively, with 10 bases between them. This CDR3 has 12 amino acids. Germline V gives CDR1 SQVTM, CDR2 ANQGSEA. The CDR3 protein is CSFGGANYGYTF. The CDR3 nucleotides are TGCAGCTTCGGGGGAGCTAACTATGGCTACACCTTC.

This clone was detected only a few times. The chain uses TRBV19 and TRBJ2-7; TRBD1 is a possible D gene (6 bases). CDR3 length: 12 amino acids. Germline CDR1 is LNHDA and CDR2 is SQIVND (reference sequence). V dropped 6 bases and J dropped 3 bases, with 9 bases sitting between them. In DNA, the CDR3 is TGTGCCAGTAGCAGGGGCGGCTACGAGCAGTACTTC. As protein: CASSRGGYEQYF. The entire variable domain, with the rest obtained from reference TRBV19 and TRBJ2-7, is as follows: DGGITQSPKYLFRKEGQNVTLSCEQNLNHDAMYWYRQDPGQGLRLIYYSQIVNDFQKGDIAEGYSVSREKKESFPLTVTSAQKNPTAFYLCASSRGGYEQYFGPGTRLTVT.

DNA of the CDR3: TGTGCCAGCAGTTTGAAACAGGGCAATCAGCCCCAGCATTTT. It is translated as CASSLKQGNQPQHF. The gene calls are TRBV28 and TRBJ1-5; D possibly corresponds to TRBD1 (5 bases). CDR3 length equals 14 residues. V was shortened by 3 bases and J by 2 bases, with 8 bases between the two germline ends. The V gene's germline CDR1 is MDHEN and CDR2 SYDVKM. The full variable domain, with the rest looked up from reference TRBV28 and TRBJ1-5, is DVKVTQSSRYLVKRTGEKVFLECVQDMDHENMFWYRQDPGLGLRLIYFSYDVKMKEKGDIPEGYSVSREKKERFSLILESASTNQTSMYLCASSLKQGNQPQHFGDGTRLSIL.

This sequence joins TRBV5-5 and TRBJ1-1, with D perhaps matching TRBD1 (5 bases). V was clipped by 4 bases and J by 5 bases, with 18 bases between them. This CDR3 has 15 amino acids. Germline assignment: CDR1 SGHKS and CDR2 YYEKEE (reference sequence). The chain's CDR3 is CASSPVGGRGTEAFF. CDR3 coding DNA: TGTGCCAGCAGCCCGGTGGGGGGAAGAGGGACTGAAGCTTTCTTT.

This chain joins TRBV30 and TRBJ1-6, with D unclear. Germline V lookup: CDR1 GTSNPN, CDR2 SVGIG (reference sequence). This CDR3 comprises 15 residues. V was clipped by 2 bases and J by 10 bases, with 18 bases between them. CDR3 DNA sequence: TGTGCCTGGAGTTATGGGAGGGTAACGGGATCACCCCTCCACTTT. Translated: CAWSYGRVTGSPLHF.

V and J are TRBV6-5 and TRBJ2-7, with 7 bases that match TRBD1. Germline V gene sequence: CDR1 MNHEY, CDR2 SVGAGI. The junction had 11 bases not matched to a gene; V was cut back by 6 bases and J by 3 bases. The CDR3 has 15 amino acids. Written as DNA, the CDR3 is TGTGCCAGCAGGCCTGCGAGGGACAGACACTACGAGCAGTACTTC. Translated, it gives CASRPARDRHYEQYF.

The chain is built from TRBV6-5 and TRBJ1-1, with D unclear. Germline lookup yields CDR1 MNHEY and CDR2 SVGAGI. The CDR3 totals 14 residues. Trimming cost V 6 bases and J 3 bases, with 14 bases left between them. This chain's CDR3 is CASRTPTGYTEAFF. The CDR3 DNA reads TGTGCCAGCAGGACACCCACGGGGTACACTGAAGCTTTCTTT.

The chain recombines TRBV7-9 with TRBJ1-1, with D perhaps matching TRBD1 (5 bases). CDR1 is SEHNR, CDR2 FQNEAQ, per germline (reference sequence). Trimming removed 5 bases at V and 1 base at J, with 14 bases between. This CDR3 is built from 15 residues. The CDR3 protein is CASSATQGPNTEAFF. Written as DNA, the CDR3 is TGTGCCAGCAGCGCCACTCAGGGCCCGAACACTGAAGCTTTCTTT. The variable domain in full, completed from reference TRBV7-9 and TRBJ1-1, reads DTGVSQNPRHKITKRGQNVTFRCDPISEHNRLYWYRQTLGQGPEFLTYFQNEAQLEKSRLLSDRFSAERPKGSFSTLEIQRTEQGDSAMYLCASSATQGPNTEAFFGQGTRLTVV.

The CDR3: CATSDFTGGSYEQYF. The CDR3 coding sequence is TGTGCCACCAGTGATTTTACAGGGGGCTCCTACGAGCAGTACTTC. The J gene is TRBJ2-7, the V gene TRBV24-1; TRBD1 matches 8 bases. Unmatched junction bases numbered 1, after V lost 1 base and J lost 0 bases. The CDR3 length is 15 residues. The germline V gene has CDR1 KGHDR and CDR2 SFDVKD.

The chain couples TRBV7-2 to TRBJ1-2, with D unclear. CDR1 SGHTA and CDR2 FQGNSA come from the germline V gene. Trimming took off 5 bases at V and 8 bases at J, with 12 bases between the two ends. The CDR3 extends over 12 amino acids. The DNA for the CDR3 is TGTGCCAGCAGCGTCGACAACTTCGGCTACACCTTC. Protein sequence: CASSVDNFGYTF.

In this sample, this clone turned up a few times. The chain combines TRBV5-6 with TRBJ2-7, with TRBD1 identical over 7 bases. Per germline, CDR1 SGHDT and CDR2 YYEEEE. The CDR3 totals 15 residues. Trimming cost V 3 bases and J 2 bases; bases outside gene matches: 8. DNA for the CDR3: TGTGCCAGCAGCTCGCGACAGGGTCCCCCCTACGAGCAGTACTTC. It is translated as CASSSRQGPPYEQYF.

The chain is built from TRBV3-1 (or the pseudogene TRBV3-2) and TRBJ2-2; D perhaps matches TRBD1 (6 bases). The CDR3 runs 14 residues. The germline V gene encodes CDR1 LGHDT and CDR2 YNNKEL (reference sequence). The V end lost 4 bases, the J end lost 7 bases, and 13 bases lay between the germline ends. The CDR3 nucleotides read TGTGCCAGCAGCCCACGGGCAGGGGACGGGGAGCTGTTTTTT. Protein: CASSPRAGDGELFF.

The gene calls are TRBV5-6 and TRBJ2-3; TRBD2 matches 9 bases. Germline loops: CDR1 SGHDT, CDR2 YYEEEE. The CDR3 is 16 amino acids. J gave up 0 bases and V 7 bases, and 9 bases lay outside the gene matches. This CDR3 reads CASSPIAGESTDTQYF. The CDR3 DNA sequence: TGTGCCAGCTCACCCATAGCGGGGGAAAGCACAGATACGCAGTATTTT. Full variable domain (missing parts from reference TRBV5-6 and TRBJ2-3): DAGVTQSPTHLIKTRGQQVTLRCSPKSGHDTVSWYQQALGQGPQFIFQYYEEEERQRGNFPDRFSGHQFPNYSSELNVNALLLGDSALYLCASSPIAGESTDTQYFGPGTRLTVL.

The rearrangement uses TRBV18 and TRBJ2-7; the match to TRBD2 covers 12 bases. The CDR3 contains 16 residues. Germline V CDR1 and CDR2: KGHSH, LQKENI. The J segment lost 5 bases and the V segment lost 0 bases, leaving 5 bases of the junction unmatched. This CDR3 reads CASSPPLTSGRHEQYF. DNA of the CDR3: TGTGCCAGCTCACCACCGCTGACTAGCGGGAGACACGAGCAGTACTTC.